This T cell receptor (beta chain) appears in the sequencing data of a study of blood T cell repertoires in COVID-19. The wider study: Samples taken during acute and convalescent COVID-19 were collected in the United States, Italy and Spain.

In the authors' methods: Amplification of reference gene primers provided the estimated nucleated cell counts. Libraries were prepared by immunoSEQ multiplex PCR; TCRdb keeps only in-frame clonotypes and omits some of them. That table furnishes V, J and clone size, whereas the DNA furnished D and trimming. The sample shows approximately 260,000 clones, around 84% of them seen only once. CDR3 length: 15 amino acids. V gave up 7 bases and J gave up 4 bases; unmatched junction bases: 8. CDR1 SEHNR and CDR2 FQNEAQ come from the germline V gene (reference sequence). Within 2 weeks before study entry, exposed participants met a COVID-19 case.

J is TRBJ1-5 and V is TRBV7-9, with 9 bases that match TRBD1. The specimen sequenced was PBMCs or T cells enriched from blood (not recorded which). This clonotype was obtained from a woman aged 45-65 years who had been exposed to COVID-19. CDR3 region: CASTSSDRGNQPQHF. The CDR3, as DNA: TGTGCCAGCACCTCTTCGGACAGGGGTAATCAGCCCCAGCATTTT. The variable domain in full, completed from reference TRBV7-9 and TRBJ1-5, reads DTGVSQNPRHKITKRGQNVTFRCDPISEHNRLYWYRQTLGQGPEFLTYFQNEAQLEKSRLLSDRFSAERPKGSFSTLEIQRTEQGDSAMYLCASTSSDRGNQPQHFGDGTRLSIL.